This T cell receptor beta chain emerged from a study of blood T cell repertoires in COVID-19. About the study: Samples taken during acute and convalescent COVID-19 were collected in the United States, Italy and Spain.

The assay was immunoSEQ multiplex PCR, and TCRdb's table has in-frame clones only and misses some. The sample includes hundreds of thousands of clones, about 88% of them seen just once. Cohorts were determined from participant-reported clinical history. Cohort 3 donors were reported recovered after two negative PCRs, clearance, or symptom resolution. The material sequenced was PBMCs or T cells enriched from blood (not recorded which). The source is a woman aged 40 to 50 who had recovered from COVID-19.

In DNA, the CDR3 is TGTGCCAGCAGTTATCTGGGCGGGAGTCCCGGGGAGCTGTTTTTT. As protein: CASSYLGGSPGELFF. The gene calls are TRBV6-2 or TRBV6-3 and TRBJ2-2; 7 bases line up with TRBD2. CDR3 length: 15 amino acids. Germline V lookup: CDR1 MNHEY, CDR2 SVGEGT. V trimming: 3 bases; J trimming: 6 bases; junction bases outside the gene matches: 7.